This T cell receptor beta chain derives from a study of human T cells and chemical hapten exposure (dated by TCRdb to the early 2020s). Turning to the overall study: For sensitization, 2% DPC in acetone was applied to a 2 cm by 2 cm area of upper inner arm skin. Throughout the roughly 25-week study period, patients were also given weekly therapeutic DPC doses on the scalp. Patch testing was done on the upper back using Finn chambers containing 0.01% DPC, and results were scored after 6 days according to International Contact Dermatitis Research Group standards. Most of the patients in the cohort were female, and the cohort covered alopecia areata with under or over 50% scalp involvement, alopecia totalis and alopecia universalis. The libraries were sequenced as a pool, and the TCR yield per sample differed mostly because of small variations in library volumes within the pool. The study tracked peripheral blood TCR repertoire changes in vivo during primary and secondary sensitization to the hapten diphenylcyclopropenone (DPC) in alopecia patients. Blood samples were taken from patients before sensitization (week 0) and at 2, 6 and about 24 weeks after DPC sensitization. Approximately 28 alopecia patients provided blood for TCR sequencing at one to four time points (pre-sensitization, 2, 6 and 24 weeks).

CDR1 MNHEY and CDR2 SVGAGI were looked up in the germline V gene. The V end loses 3 bases and the J end loses 1 base, and a stretch of 12 bases separates them. The CDR3 measures 15 amino acids from cysteine to phenylalanine. Just the 45-base CDR3 DNA is kept, in frame starting at base 1. On this clonotype: No cognate antigen has been identified for it. There are no base qualities to consult, and no much larger clone falls within one base.

Reading the label with the study, this specimen's time point is: patch test 1, 2 weeks after DPC sensitization. The treatment or condition label here, explained by the study, means: therapeutic diphenylcyclopropenone sensitization with weekly scalp DPC. At every patch-test visit, the blood draw took place before the patch test was put on. Eligible patients were aged 18 to 70, diagnosed with alopecia, deemed suitable for DPC therapy, and excluded if pregnant. Total RNA was isolated from unfractionated whole blood collected in Tempus Blood RNA tubes. Overall study results and their limits: DPC sensitization did not change the number of TCRs with a frequency above 1 in 1000, and there was no evidence of changes in global repertoire structure. Repeated subsampling changed both the strength of the expansion versus patch-test correlation and the threshold at which the correlation became significant. Expanded TCRs formed significantly more large CDR3 similarity clusters than pre-sensitization or healthy control sets, consistent with antigen-driven responses. Patch test score was positively correlated with the number of PT1 expanded TCRs, with significance at thresholds 8, 16 and 32 but not at 4. All patients had alopecia, a presumed autoimmune disease, so their immune response might differ from that of healthy individuals.

The library relied on RACE. TCRdb records NextSeq 500 as the sequencer. Library preparation attached unique molecular identifiers to individual cDNA molecules for quantitative, reproducible TCR counting. For every blood RNA sample, sequencing covered both the TCR alpha and TCR beta chains. The authors' analysis ran thus. The median number of TCRs per sample was roughly 94,000, ranging from about 20,000 to 750,000. The Decombinator software suite was used to annotate V, J and CDR3 in the TCR reads. To make PS versus PT1 abundance plots, every sample was subsampled to the same number of TCRs (28,000). TCRs were defined as expanded if absent before sensitization and observed at least eight times at the 2-week time point. TCRdb cleaned the public reads at Q25 with fastp, built clones with MiXCR and kept in-frame beta chains. Every entry covers one CDR3 protein and lists the most common genes and DNA from its rows. V and J calls and clone size were set by TCRdb, not the authors. The sample table records 95,000 to 150,000 distinct CDR3 sequences; about 13% of these occur just once. Approximately 0.89% of the sample is in the top ten clones.

The source material was whole blood, sampled in connection with sensitization to the hapten diphenylcyclopropenone (DPC). Recombination joined TRBV6-5 with TRBJ1-1; the D gene is perhaps TRBD1, from 6 matching bases. The receptor comes from a man between 18 and 35 years old with alopecia areata. Some clones in this sample may be carry-over from other donors' samples. The CDR3 region: CASSYGKDRNTEAFF. Read as DNA, the sequence is TGTGCCAGCAGTTATGGCAAGGACAGGAACACTGAAGCTTTCTTT.